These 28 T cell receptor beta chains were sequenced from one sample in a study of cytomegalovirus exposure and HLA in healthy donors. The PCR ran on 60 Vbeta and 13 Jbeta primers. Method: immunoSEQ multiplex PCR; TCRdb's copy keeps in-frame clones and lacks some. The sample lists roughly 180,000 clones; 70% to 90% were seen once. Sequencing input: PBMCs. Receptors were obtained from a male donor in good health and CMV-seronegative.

This CDR3 reads CASSPGAGGRETQYF. CDR3 sequence (DNA): TGTGCCAGCTCACCCGGAGCGGGGGGGCGTGAGACCCAGTACTTC. This chain uses TRBV18 with TRBJ2-5; 10 nucleotides line up with TRBD2. The V and J ends lost 3 bases and 5 bases, in that order; junction bases with no gene match: 6. From germline, CDR1 is KGHSH and CDR2 LQKENI. The CDR3 is made up of 15 amino acids.

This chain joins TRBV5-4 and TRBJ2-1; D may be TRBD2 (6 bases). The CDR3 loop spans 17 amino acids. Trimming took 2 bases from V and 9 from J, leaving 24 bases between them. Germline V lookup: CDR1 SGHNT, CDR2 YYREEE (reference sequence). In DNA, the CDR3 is TGTGCCAGCAGCTTTGGGGGGTGGGCGGTTCGTCGGGGTGAGCAGTTCTTC. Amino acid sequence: CASSFGGWAVRRGEQFF.

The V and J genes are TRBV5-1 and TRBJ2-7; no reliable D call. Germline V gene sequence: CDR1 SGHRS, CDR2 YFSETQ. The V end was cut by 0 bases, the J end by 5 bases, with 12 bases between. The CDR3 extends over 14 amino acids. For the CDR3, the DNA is TGCGCCAGCAGCTTGGCGCGGCAGAGCGACGAGCAGTACTTC. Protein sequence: CASSLARQSDEQYF.

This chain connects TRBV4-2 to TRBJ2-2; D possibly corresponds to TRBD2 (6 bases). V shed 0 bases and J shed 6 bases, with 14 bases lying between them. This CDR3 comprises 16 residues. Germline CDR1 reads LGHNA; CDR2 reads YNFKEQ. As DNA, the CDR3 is TGTGCCAGCAGCCAAGAGGAGGGAGGAGGCGCCGGGGAGCTGTTTTTT. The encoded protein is CASSQEEGGGAGELFF.

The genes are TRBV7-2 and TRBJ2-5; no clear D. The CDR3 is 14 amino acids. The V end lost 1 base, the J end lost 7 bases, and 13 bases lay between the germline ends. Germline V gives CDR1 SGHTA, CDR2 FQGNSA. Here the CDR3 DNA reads TGTGCCAGCAGCTTAGGTCCACCCGGCGGGACCCAGTACTTC. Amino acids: CASSLGPPGGTQYF.

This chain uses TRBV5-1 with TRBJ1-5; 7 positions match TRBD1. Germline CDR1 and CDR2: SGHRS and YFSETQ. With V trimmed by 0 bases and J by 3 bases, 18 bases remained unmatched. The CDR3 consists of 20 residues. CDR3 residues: CASSLEILWDRLGDNQPQHF. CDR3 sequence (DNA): TGCGCCAGCAGCTTGGAAATTTTGTGGGACAGATTAGGGGACAATCAGCCCCAGCATTTT.

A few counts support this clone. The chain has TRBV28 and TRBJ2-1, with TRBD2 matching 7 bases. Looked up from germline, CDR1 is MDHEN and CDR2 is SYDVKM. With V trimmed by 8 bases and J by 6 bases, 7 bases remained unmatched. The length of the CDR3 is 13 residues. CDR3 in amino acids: CASGRASPNEQFF. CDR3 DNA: TGTGCCAGCGGGAGGGCCTCTCCCAATGAGCAGTTCTTC. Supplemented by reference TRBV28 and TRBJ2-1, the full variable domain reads DVKVTQSSRYLVKRTGEKVFLECVQDMDHENMFWYRQDPGLGLRLIYFSYDVKMKEKGDIPEGYSVSREKKERFSLILESASTNQTSMYLCASGRASPNEQFFGPGTRLTVL.

The CDR3 nucleotides read TGCAGCGTTGTGGTACTAGCGGGGGAAAGTGTAGATACGCAGTATTTT. Protein sequence: CSVVVLAGESVDTQYF. The V gene is TRBV29-1, the J gene TRBJ2-3; TRBD2 agrees at 11 bases. With V trimmed by 4 bases and J by 5 bases, 11 bases remained unmatched. The CDR3 has 16 residues. Germline V lookup: CDR1 SQVTM, CDR2 ANQGSEA.

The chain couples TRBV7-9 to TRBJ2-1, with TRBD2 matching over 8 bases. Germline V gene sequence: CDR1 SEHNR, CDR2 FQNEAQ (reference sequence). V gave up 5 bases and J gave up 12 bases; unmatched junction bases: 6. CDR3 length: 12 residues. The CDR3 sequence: CASSLSGIGQFF. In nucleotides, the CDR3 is TGTGCCAGCAGCCTTAGCGGGATCGGGCAGTTCTTC.

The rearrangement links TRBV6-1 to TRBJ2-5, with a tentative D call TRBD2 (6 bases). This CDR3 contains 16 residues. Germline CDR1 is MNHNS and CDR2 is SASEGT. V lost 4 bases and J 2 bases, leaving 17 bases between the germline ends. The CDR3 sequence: CASSVGPGRGQETQYF. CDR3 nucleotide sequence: TGTGCCAGCAGTGTAGGGCCGGGGCGGGGACAAGAGACCCAGTACTTC.

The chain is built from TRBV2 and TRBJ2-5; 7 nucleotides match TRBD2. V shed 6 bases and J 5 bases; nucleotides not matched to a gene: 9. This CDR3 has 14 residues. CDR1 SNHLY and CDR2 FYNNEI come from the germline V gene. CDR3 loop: CASRGGWGRETQYF. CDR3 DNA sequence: TGTGCCAGCAGGGGGGGGTGGGGTAGGGAGACCCAGTACTTC.

In nucleotides, the CDR3 is TGTGCCAGCAGCTTTCCCGGGACAGGGATTGCCTACGAGCAGTACTTC. It encodes CASSFPGTGIAYEQYF. The chain employs TRBV5-6 and TRBJ2-7; 9 bases fit TRBD1. Trimming at V came to 2 bases and at J to 2 bases, leaving 8 bases not matched to a gene. The CDR3 loop spans 16 amino acids. Germline V gene sequence: CDR1 SGHDT, CDR2 YYEEEE.

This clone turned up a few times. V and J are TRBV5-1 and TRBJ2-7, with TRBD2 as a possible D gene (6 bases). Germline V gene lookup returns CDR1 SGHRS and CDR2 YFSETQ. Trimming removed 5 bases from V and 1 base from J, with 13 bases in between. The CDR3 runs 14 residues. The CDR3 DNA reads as TGCGCCAGCAGAAGGGGACTCGAGTCCTACGAGCAGTACTTC. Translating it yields CASRRGLESYEQYF.

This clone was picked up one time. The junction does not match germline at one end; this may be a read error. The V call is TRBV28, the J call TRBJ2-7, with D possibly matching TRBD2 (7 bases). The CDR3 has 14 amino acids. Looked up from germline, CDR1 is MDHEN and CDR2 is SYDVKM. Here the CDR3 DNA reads TGTGCCAGCAGTTTGGCGGGGGCCTCCTCCGAGCAGTACTTC. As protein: CASSLAGASSEQYF.

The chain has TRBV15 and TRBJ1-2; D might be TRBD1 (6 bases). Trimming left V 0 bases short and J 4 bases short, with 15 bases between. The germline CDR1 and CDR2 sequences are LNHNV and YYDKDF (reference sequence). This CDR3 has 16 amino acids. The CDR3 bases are TGTGCCACCAGCAGAGATGGGGAGGGGGGCTCCTATGGCTACACCTTC. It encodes CATSRDGEGGSYGYTF.

For the CDR3, the DNA is TGCAGCGTTGACGAGACAGGGGCGGGAGAGCAGTACTTC. Residues: CSVDETGAGEQYF. V gene TRBV29-1 combines with J gene TRBJ2-7; 8 bases are shared with TRBD1. Germline V gives CDR1 SQVTM, CDR2 ANQGSEA. The length of the CDR3 is 13 residues. J was trimmed by 7 bases and V by 3 bases; bases with no gene match: 8.

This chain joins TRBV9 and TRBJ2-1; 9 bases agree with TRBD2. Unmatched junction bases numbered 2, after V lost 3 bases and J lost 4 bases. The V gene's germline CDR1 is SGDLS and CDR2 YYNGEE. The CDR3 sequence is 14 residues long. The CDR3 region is CASSAAGGYNEQFF. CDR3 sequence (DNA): TGTGCCAGCAGCGCAGCGGGGGGTTACAATGAGCAGTTCTTC.

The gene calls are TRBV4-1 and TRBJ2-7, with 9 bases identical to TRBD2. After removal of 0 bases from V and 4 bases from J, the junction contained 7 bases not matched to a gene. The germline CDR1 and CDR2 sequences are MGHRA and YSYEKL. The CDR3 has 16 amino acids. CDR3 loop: CASSQEPGLARYEQYF. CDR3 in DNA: TGCGCCAGCAGCCAAGAACCGGGACTAGCTCGATACGAGCAGTACTTC.

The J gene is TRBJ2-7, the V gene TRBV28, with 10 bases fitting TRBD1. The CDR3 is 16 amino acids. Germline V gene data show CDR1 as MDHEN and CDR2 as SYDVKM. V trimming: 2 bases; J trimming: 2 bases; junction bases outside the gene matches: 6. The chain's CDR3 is CASSLLDRGRPYEQYF. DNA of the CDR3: TGTGCCAGCAGTTTACTGGACAGGGGGAGGCCCTACGAGCAGTACTTC.

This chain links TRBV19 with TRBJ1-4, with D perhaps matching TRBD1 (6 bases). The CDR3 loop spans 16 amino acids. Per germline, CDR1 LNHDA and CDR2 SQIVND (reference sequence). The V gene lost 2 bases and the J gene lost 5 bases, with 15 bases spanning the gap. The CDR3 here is CASSIWAQGGNEKLFF. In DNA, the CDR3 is TGTGCCAGTAGTATATGGGCACAGGGAGGGAATGAAAAACTGTTTTTT.

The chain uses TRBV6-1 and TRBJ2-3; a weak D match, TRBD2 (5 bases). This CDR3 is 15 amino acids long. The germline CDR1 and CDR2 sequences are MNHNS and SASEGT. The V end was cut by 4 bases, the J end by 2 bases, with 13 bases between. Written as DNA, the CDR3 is TGTGCCAGCAGTGGGGCTAGCAGACTCACAGATACGCAGTATTTT. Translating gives CASSGASRLTDTQYF.

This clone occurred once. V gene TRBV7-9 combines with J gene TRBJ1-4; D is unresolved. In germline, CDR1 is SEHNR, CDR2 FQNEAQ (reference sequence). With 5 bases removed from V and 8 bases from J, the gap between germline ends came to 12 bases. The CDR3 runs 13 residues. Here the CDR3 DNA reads TGTGCCAGCAGCGGGAGGACCCACGAAAAACTGTTTTTT. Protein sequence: CASSGRTHEKLFF.

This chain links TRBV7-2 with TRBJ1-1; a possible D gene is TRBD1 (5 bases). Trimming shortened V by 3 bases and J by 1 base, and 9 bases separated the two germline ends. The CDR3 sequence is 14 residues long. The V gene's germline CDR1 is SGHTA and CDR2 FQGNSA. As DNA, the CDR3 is TGTGCCAGCAGCTTGCCAGGGAAGAACACTGAAGCTTTCTTT. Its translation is CASSLPGKNTEAFF.

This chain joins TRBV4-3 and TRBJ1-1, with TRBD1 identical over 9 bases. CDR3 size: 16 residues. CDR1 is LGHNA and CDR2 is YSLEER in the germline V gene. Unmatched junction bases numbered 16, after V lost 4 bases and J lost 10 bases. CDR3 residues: CASSLSRDREKGPAFF. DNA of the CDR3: TGCGCCAGCAGCCTAAGCCGGGACAGGGAGAAGGGGCCAGCTTTCTTT.

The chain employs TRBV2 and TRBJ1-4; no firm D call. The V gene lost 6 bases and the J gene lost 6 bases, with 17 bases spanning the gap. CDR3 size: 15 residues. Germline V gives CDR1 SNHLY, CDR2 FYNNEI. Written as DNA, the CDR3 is TGTGCCAGCAGCCCCTCCGTTGGCAGCGATGAAAAACTGTTTTTT. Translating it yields CASSPSVGSDEKLFF.

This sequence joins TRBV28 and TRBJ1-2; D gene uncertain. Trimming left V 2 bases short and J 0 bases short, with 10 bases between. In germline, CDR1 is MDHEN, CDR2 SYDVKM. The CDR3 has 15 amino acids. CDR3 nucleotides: TGTGCCAGCAGTTTAGCTCTGAGTACTAACTATGGCTACACCTTC. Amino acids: CASSLALSTNYGYTF.

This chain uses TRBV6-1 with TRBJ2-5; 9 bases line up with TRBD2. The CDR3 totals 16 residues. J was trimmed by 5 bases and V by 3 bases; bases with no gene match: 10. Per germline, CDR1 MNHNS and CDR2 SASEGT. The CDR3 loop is CASSESSGRIGETQYF. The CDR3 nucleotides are TGTGCCAGCAGTGAGTCAAGCGGGAGGATAGGGGAGACCCAGTACTTC.

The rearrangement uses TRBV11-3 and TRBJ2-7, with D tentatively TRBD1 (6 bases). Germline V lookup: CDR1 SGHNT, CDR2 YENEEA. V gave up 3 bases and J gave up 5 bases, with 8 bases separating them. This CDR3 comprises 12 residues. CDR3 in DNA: TGTGCCAGCAGCTTCAGGGGTAACGAGCAGTACTTC. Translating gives CASSFRGNEQYF. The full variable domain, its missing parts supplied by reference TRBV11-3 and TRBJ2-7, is EAGVVQSPRYKIIEKKQPVAFWCNPISGHNTLYWYLQNLGQGPELLIRYENEEAVDDSQLPKDRFSAERLKGVDSTLKIQPAELGDSAVYLCASSFRGNEQYFGPGTRLTVT.